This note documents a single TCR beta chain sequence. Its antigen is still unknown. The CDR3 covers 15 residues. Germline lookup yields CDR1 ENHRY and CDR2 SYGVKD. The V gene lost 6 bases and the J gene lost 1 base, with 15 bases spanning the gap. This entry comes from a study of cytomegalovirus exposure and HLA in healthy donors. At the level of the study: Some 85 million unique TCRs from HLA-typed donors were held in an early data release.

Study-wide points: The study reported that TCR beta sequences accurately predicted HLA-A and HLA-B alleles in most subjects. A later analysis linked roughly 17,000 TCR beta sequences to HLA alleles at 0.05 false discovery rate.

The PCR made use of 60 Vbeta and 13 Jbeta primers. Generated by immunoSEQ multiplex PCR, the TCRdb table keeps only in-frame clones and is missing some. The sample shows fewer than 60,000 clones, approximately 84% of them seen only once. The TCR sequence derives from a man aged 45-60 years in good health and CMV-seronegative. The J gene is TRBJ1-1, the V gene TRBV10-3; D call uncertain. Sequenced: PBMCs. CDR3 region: CAIRSLDGENTEAFF. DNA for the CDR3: TGTGCCATCAGAAGCCTGGACGGGGAGAACACTGAAGCTTTCTTT.